Below are 12 T cell receptor beta chains sequenced from a single sample in a study of T cells in Graves' hyperthyroidism and ophthalmopathy. Regions amplified from RNA transcripts were the TCR beta CDR3 regions. A set of HTBI primers served as the primers for a first-round RT-PCR of the TCR CDR3. TCRdb re-called the multiplex PCR reads through MiXCR, storing one row per CDR3 protein. The data hold 500,000 to 600,000 distinct CDR3 sequences, with approximately 20% observed a single time. Source material: blood. All receptors derive from a man in his forties or fifties with Graves' ophthalmopathy.

This clonotype was found a few times. The junction departs from the called germline gene at one end, perhaps through a read error. The V and J genes are TRBV10-3 and TRBJ1-2; D ambiguous. In germline, CDR1 is ENHRY, CDR2 SYGVKD. This CDR3 spans 14 amino acids. CDR3 loop: CASSEMSHSYGYTF. As DNA, the CDR3 is TGTGCCAGCAGTGAAATGTCCCATAGCTATGGCTACACCTTC.

With regard to this clonotype: A much larger clone is a single base away; this may be a read error. The chain employs TRBV6-2 or TRBV6-3 and TRBJ2-3, with 8 bases lining up with TRBD2. Trimming cost V 11 bases and J 8 bases; bases outside gene matches: 12. This CDR3 contains 13 residues. Germline loops: CDR1 MNHEY, CDR2 SVGEGT. This chain's CDR3 is CAGTRGRGGTQYF. CDR3 in DNA: TGTGCCGGAACGAGGGGCCGGGGGGGTACGCAGTATTTT.

This clonotype was counted only a few times. This rearrangement joins TRBV27 to TRBJ1-2; TRBD1 matches at 9 bases. The CDR3 is made up of 16 amino acids. Trimming at V came to 3 bases and at J to 6 bases, leaving 11 bases not matched to a gene. Germline assignment: CDR1 MNHEY and CDR2 SMNVEV (reference sequence). CDR3 amino acids: CASSLGTGSKEDGYTF. CDR3 in DNA: TGTGCCAGCAGTTTGGGGACAGGGAGTAAGGAGGATGGCTACACCTTC.

The sample holds a few counts of this clonotype. The chain couples TRBV28 to TRBJ1-5; D ambiguous. CDR1 is MDHEN and CDR2 is SYDVKM in the germline V gene. Trimming took 4 bases from V and 6 from J, leaving 4 bases between them. The CDR3 has 11 residues. The CDR3 reads CASSSIQPQHF. CDR3 bases: TGTGCCAGCAGTTCAATTCAGCCCCAGCATTTT.

This clonotype has ten or more counts. This rearrangement joins TRBV27 to TRBJ2-7; 8 positions match TRBD1. V lost 0 bases and J lost 4; bases outside the gene matches: 5. Germline V gene sequence: CDR1 MNHEY, CDR2 SMNVEV (reference sequence). There are 15 residues in the CDR3. CDR3 DNA: TGTGCCAGCAGTTTATCATACCAGGGGGCGTACGAGCAGTACTTC. It translates to CASSLSYQGAYEQYF.

Ten or more counts support this clonotype. The CDR3 protein is CASSPDEGVSYNEQFF. The CDR3 DNA sequence: TGCGCCAGCAGCCCAGACGAGGGGGTTTCCTACAATGAGCAGTTCTTC. The rearrangement uses TRBV5-1 and TRBJ2-1, with D possibly matching TRBD1 (6 bases). The germline V gene has CDR1 SGHRS and CDR2 YFSETQ. V dropped 4 bases and J dropped 1 base, with 15 bases sitting between them. The CDR3 has 16 amino acids.

V usage is TRBV9 and J usage is TRBJ2-3; 7 nucleotides line up with TRBD1. This CDR3 is built from 16 residues. Germline lookup yields CDR1 SGDLS and CDR2 YYNGEE. After removal of 2 bases from V and 2 bases from J, the junction contained 8 bases not matched to a gene. CDR3 bases: TGTGCCAGCAGCGTCACAGGGGCCTTATACACAGATACGCAGTATTTT. Translated, it gives CASSVTGALYTDTQYF.

The chain combines TRBV4-2 with TRBJ2-2, with TRBD1 matching 11 bases. Germline-derived CDR1 and CDR2 are LGHNA and YNFKEQ. Trimming cost V 4 bases and J 8 bases; bases outside gene matches: 6. This CDR3 contains 15 residues. The CDR3 is CASSPSGQGGGELFF. In DNA form, the CDR3 reads TGTGCCAGCAGCCCATCGGGACAGGGGGGGGGGGAGCTGTTTTTT.

The chain has TRBV10-3 and TRBJ1-5; maybe TRBD1 (6 bases). This CDR3 has 13 amino acids. V lost 10 bases and J lost 6, with 16 bases in between. The V gene's germline CDR1 is ENHRY and CDR2 SYGVKD. CDR3 protein: CATWGGPGQPQHF. The CDR3 DNA reads as TGTGCCACCTGGGGGGGGCCCGGTCAGCCCCAGCATTTT.

V usage is TRBV28 and J usage is TRBJ2-5; D possibly corresponds to TRBD2 (6 bases). Between the trimmed V and J ends, which lost 3 bases and 5 bases, there was a span of 16 bases. There are 15 residues in the CDR3. Germline V gives CDR1 MDHEN, CDR2 SYDVKM. The CDR3 DNA sequence: TGTGCCAGCAGTTTGGCGGGGTTTGGGGCGGAGACCCAGTACTTC. This gives the protein CASSLAGFGAETQYF.

This clonotype was detected ten times or more. The V gene is TRBV2, the J gene TRBJ2-3; TRBD1 matches at 9 bases. The CDR3 covers 15 residues. Germline trimming cut 6 bases from V and 3 bases from J; bases unmatched to any gene: 7. Germline CDR1 and CDR2: SNHLY and FYNNEI. The CDR3 bases are TGTGCCAGCAGAACAGGGGGCCGAGAGACAGATACGCAGTATTTT. It yields the protein CASRTGGRETDTQYF. Full variable domain (missing parts from reference TRBV2 and TRBJ2-3): EPEVTQTPSHQVTQMGQEVILRCVPISNHLYFYWYRQILGQKVEFLVSFYNNEISEKSEIFDDQFSVERPDGSNFTLKIRSTKLEDSAMYFCASRTGGRETDTQYFGPGTRLTVL.

This clonotype was observed at least ten times. The V call is TRBV2, the J call TRBJ2-1; TRBD2 matches 9 bases. This CDR3 spans 16 amino acids. CDR1 and CDR2 (germline): SNHLY, FYNNEI. After removal of 8 bases from V and 0 bases from J, the junction contained 8 bases not matched to a gene. CDR3 DNA sequence: TGTGCCAGCGCAGTAAGGCGGGGGGGCTCCTACAATGAGCAGTTCTTC. Translated: CASAVRRGGSYNEQFF.